A selection of T cell receptor beta chains follows, all from one sample in a study of post-analysis software for immune sequencing data. TCRdb reprocessed the PCR reads with MiXCR, giving one entry per CDR3 protein. The sample includes 750,000 to 950,000 distinct CDR3 sequences, around 50% of them seen just once. Sequenced input: blood. These receptors were collected from a girl between 5 and 17 years old with multiple sclerosis. Each CDR3 is given with its conserved first and last residue. The D gene is left open where the match is weak. Only part of the rows carry a size: once, few, many, or a class if the clone is expanded.

TRBV9,.,once,TRBJ2-4,TGTGCCAGCAGCGTAGATGCTGCCCCCTTAGCCAAAAACATTCAGTACTTC,CASSVDAAPLAKNIQYF
TRBV4-1,TRBD2,once,TRBJ2-7,TGCGCCAGCAGCCAACCGACTAGCGGGAGTCGCACAGATACGCAGTACTTC,CASSQPTSGSRTDTQYF
TRBV4-1,.,.,TRBJ1-5,TGCGCCAGCAGGGGAACGGTGGACAATCAGCCCCAGCATTTT,CASRGTVDNQPQHF
TRBV12-3/TRBV12-4,.,.,TRBJ2-7,TGTGCCAGCAGTTCCGCGAGTGGCCCCTACGAGCAGTACTTC,CASSSASGPYEQYF
TRBV29-1,.,.,TRBJ1-2,TGCAGCGTTGGGGGGCTGGATCTCTATGGCTACACCTTC,CSVGGLDLYGYTF
TRBV6-5,TRBD1,few,TRBJ2-7,TGTGCCAGCAGTACCGGACAGGGCGGAACCTACGAGCAGTACTTC,CASSTGQGGTYEQYF
TRBV3-1,.,few,TRBJ2-5,TGTGCCAGCAGCCAAAGGAGGCCAACTGGGGAGACCCAGTACTTC,CASSQRRPTGETQYF
TRBV9,.,.,TRBJ1-1,TGTGCCAGCAGCTCCGAAGGGGGGGAGGCTTTCTTT,CASSSEGGEAFF
TRBV6-5,TRBD1,.,TRBJ2-7,TGTGCCAGCAGAGCGGACAGGGGCACCTACGAGCAGTACTTC,CASRADRGTYEQYF
TRBV5-1,TRBD1,few,TRBJ2-4,TGCGCCAGCAGCTTGGCAACGACAGGGTTAGCCAAAAACATTCAGTACTTC,CASSLATTGLAKNIQYF
TRBV7-3,.,few,TRBJ2-1,TGTGCCAGCAGTTTTCAGTACAATGAGCAGTTCTTC,CASSFQYNEQFF
TRBV13,.,few,TRBJ2-1,TGTGCCAGCAGCCCAGACCCCGTTAGGGGGGCAGCCTACAATGAGCAGTTCTTC,CASSPDPVRGAAYNEQFF
TRBV5-1,TRBD1,few,TRBJ2-7,TGCGCCAGCAGCTTAAGACAGGGGATGGGCTACGAGCAGTACTTC,CASSLRQGMGYEQYF
TRBV25-1,.,.,TRBJ2-7,TGTGCCAGCAGTGATATGGGTCCCTCCGAGCAGTACTTC,CASSDMGPSEQYF
TRBV27,TRBD2,.,TRBJ2-7,TGTGCCAGCACCCAGATGGGGACTAGCGGGACCAGCACCTACGAGCAGTACTTC,CASTQMGTSGTSTYEQYF
TRBV7-2,.,.,TRBJ2-1,TGTGCCAGCAGCTTAGACGGGACATCCTACAATGAGCAGTTCTTC,CASSLDGTSYNEQFF
TRBV5-5,TRBD2,.,TRBJ2-3,TGTGCCAGCAGCTCCATAACGGGACTAGCGTCAACAGATACGCAGTATTTT,CASSSITGLASTDTQYF
TRBV7-7,.,once,TRBJ2-3,TGTGCTAGCAGCTCTAGTTACGGGGCAGACACAGATACGCAGTATTTT,CASSSSYGADTDTQYF
TRBV28,.,.,TRBJ1-1,TGTGCCAGCAGTTTATCTGCCCGGGTAATAGCTTTCTTT,CASSLSARVIAFF